The 32 T cell receptor beta chains listed next were all sequenced from one sample in a study of T-cell memory formation after mild COVID-19. From the 5' RACE reads, TCRdb called clonotypes with MiXCR, one entry per CDR3 protein. The sample has approximately 100,000 distinct CDR3 sequences, around a quarter seen once. The source material was PBMCs or a T cell subset sorted from them (not recorded which). These receptors were obtained from a man aged 18 to 35 who had mild COVID-19 (a few samples of this study predate the infection). Cell type and time point are not known.

The chain couples TRBV4-1 to TRBJ2-5; possible D gene TRBD2, 5 bases. This CDR3 is built from 16 residues. The V end was cut by 4 bases, the J end by 0 bases, with 15 bases between. The germline V gene has CDR1 MGHRA and CDR2 YSYEKL. CDR3 amino acids: CASSRVGLPYQETQYF. CDR3 nucleotide sequence: TGCGCCAGCAGCCGCGTCGGACTGCCGTACCAAGAGACCCAGTACTTC.

V usage is TRBV7-6 and J usage is TRBJ2-7, with unresolved D. In germline, CDR1 is SGHVS, CDR2 FNYEAQ. The CDR3 spans 12 residues. The V end was cut by 6 bases, the J end by 6 bases, with 12 bases between. DNA of the CDR3: TGTGCCAGCAGAAAGGGCCCCCTCGAGCAGTACGTC. Translated, it gives CASRKGPLEQYV.

The chain joins TRBV7-9 to TRBJ2-3; 9 bases line up with TRBD2. The germline V gene encodes CDR1 SEHNR and CDR2 FQNEAQ (reference sequence). J was trimmed by 8 bases and V by 6 bases; bases with no gene match: 9. The CDR3 sequence is 14 residues long. The CDR3 DNA reads TGTGCCAGCAGTACTACGGGACTAGCAGCTACGCAGTATTTT. Translating it yields CASSTTGLAATQYF.

This clonotype turned up a few times. The chain recombines TRBV27 with TRBJ2-7; D ambiguous. The germline V gene encodes CDR1 MNHEY and CDR2 SMNVEV (reference sequence). This CDR3 contains 13 residues. V shed 5 bases and J shed 6 bases, with 14 bases lying between them. This CDR3 is CASSGSGSPEQYF. For the CDR3, the DNA is TGTGCCAGCAGTGGGTCGGGCAGTCCCGAGCAGTACTTC.

The chain uses TRBV7-8 and TRBJ2-7; D is possibly TRBD1 (6 bases). The germline V and J ends were trimmed by 5 bases and 5 bases, with 16 bases remaining between them. This CDR3 has 14 amino acids. CDR1 is SGHVS, CDR2 FQNEAQ, per germline. The CDR3 is CASSEQGLGDEQYV. As DNA, the CDR3 is TGTGCCAGCAGCGAGCAGGGGTTAGGGGACGAGCAGTACGTC.

This clonotype was seen repeatedly, ten times or more. The gene calls are TRBV3-1 and TRBJ2-5, with 9 positions matching TRBD2. This CDR3 has 16 amino acids. Germline V lookup: CDR1 LGHDT, CDR2 YNNKEL (reference sequence). Trimming cost V 1 base and J 2 bases; bases outside gene matches: 5. CDR3 nucleotide sequence: TGTGCCAGCAGCCAAGTCCTAGCGGGGTTGCAAGAGACCCAGTACTTC. Translated: CASSQVLAGLQETQYF.

The rearrangement links TRBV20-1 to TRBJ2-1, with TRBD2 identical over 7 bases. The V gene's germline CDR1 is DFQATT and CDR2 SNEGSKA (reference sequence). This CDR3 comprises 14 residues. Written as DNA, the CDR3 is TGCAGCGGCACCGGGACTAAATTTACCGATGAGCAGTTCTTC. It translates to CSGTGTKFTDEQFF.

For the CDR3, the DNA is TGTGCCAGCAGTTTATCGACAGGGGTCCACGAGCAGTACGTC. Protein product: CASSLSTGVHEQYV. This rearrangement joins TRBV27 to TRBJ2-7, with TRBD1 matching over 8 bases. CDR1 and CDR2 from the germline V gene are MNHEY and SMNVEV (reference sequence). J lost 5 bases, V lost 0 bases, and 3 bases had no gene match. The CDR3 spans 14 residues.

The chain links TRBV5-1 to TRBJ2-3, with D unresolved. Per germline, CDR1 SGHRS and CDR2 YFSETQ. This CDR3 is built from 14 residues. Trimming left V 0 bases short and J 4 bases short, with 9 bases between. CDR3 DNA: TGCGCCAGCAGCTTGGGGACGGGCGCAGATACGCAGTATTTT. Its protein product is CASSLGTGADTQYF.

The chain employs TRBV9 and TRBJ1-3; D unresolved. Germline-derived CDR1 and CDR2 are SGDLS and YYNGEE. The CDR3 sequence is 16 residues long. Trimming removed 9 bases at V and 1 base at J, with 20 bases between. The CDR3 protein is CATSTEGSLSGNTIYF. CDR3 bases: TGTGCCACATCCACGGAGGGAAGTCTTTCTGGAAACACCATATATTTT.

In this sample, this clonotype turned up a few times. The chain is built from TRBV30 and TRBJ2-3; TRBD2 matches at 10 bases. CDR3 length equals 14 residues. The V gene end was trimmed by 2 bases and the J gene end by 4 bases; junction bases not matched to a gene: 3. Germline V gene data show CDR1 as GTSNPN and CDR2 as SVGIG (reference sequence). The CDR3 region is CAWSSGGAADTQYF. DNA of the CDR3: TGTGCCTGGAGTAGCGGGGGGGCGGCAGATACGCAGTATTTT. The full variable domain, in which reference TRBV30 and TRBJ2-3 provide the parts outside the CDR3, is SQTIHQWPATLVQPVGSPLSLECTVEGTSNPNLYWYRQAAGRGLQLLFYSVGIGQISSEVPQNLSASRPQDRQFILSSKKLLLSDSGFYLCAWSSGGAADTQYFGPGTRLTVL.

This clonotype was seen many times. This chain links TRBV6-5 with TRBJ2-7; D is unclear. The V end lost 4 bases, the J end lost 0 bases, and 7 bases lay between the germline ends. Germline CDR1 is MNHEY and CDR2 is SVGAGI. This CDR3 spans 13 amino acids. The CDR3 reads CASSSKSSYEQYF. In nucleotides, the CDR3 is TGTGCCAGCAGTTCTAAGAGCTCCTACGAGCAGTACTTC.

The chain combines TRBV12-3 or TRBV12-4 with TRBJ2-1; 8 bases line up with TRBD2. Trimming took 5 bases from V and 6 from J; bases not matched to a gene: 9. The CDR3 covers 15 residues. The CDR3 loop reads CASSQTSALSNEQFF. The CDR3 region has the DNA TGTGCCAGCAGTCAGACTAGCGCTTTGAGCAATGAGCAGTTCTTC.

The count of this clonotype is one. The CDR3 protein is CASSYRGGQGSSGANVLTF. Written as DNA, the CDR3 is TGTGCCAGCAGTTATCGGGGAGGACAGGGGAGCTCTGGGGCCAACGTCCTGACTTTC. The rearrangement links TRBV6-2 or TRBV6-3 to TRBJ2-6, with 9 bases identical to TRBD1. The V and J ends lost 3 bases and 0 bases, in that order; junction bases with no gene match: 9. Germline-derived CDR1 and CDR2 are MNHEY and SVGEGT. CDR3 length equals 19 residues.

The chain links TRBV2 to TRBJ1-2, with D possibly matching TRBD1 (6 bases). The CDR3 consists of 11 residues. The ends were cut back, 5 bases at V and 12 bases at J, with 13 bases in the middle. Looked up from germline, CDR1 is SNHLY and CDR2 is FYNNEI. The CDR3 bases are TGTGCCAGCAGTACAGGGTACCGCAACACCTTC. Encoded protein: CASSTGYRNTF.

The table lists this clonotype with a few counts. The chain recombines TRBV12-3 or TRBV12-4 with TRBJ2-7, with a tentative D call TRBD1 (5 bases). The CDR3 extends over 11 amino acids. The germline V and J ends were trimmed by 5 bases and 7 bases, with 9 bases remaining between them. CDR3 sequence: CASSAGNEQYF. Written as DNA, the CDR3 is TGTGCCAGCAGTGCAGGGAATGAGCAGTACTTC.

The chain recombines TRBV28 with TRBJ2-5, with D possibly matching TRBD2 (7 bases). There are 15 residues in the CDR3. Germline CDR1 and CDR2: MDHEN and SYDVKM. Trimming removed 6 bases at V and 2 bases at J, with 16 bases between. The CDR3 reads CASRGGQGWQETQYF. The CDR3 nucleotides are TGTGCCAGCAGGGGGGGGCAAGGTTGGCAAGAGACCCAGTACTTC.

This clonotype was found once. The J gene is TRBJ1-1, the V gene TRBV9; 7 bases match TRBD1. Trimming removed 4 bases from V and 4 bases from J; junction bases left unmatched: 7. The CDR3 contains 14 residues. Per the germline V gene, CDR1 is SGDLS and CDR2 is YYNGEE. The CDR3 loop is CASSPTGLGTEAFF. CDR3 sequence (DNA): TGTGCCAGCAGCCCGACAGGGCTGGGCACTGAAGCTTTCTTT.

A few counts support this clonotype. The J gene is TRBJ1-2, the V gene TRBV25-1; D is undetermined. The CDR3 length is 14 residues. The germline V and J ends were trimmed by 0 bases and 8 bases, with 13 bases remaining between them. Germline values: CDR1 MGHDK, CDR2 SYGVNS. The CDR3 DNA is TGTGCCAGCAGTGAATACGTGGGGTTCGGCGGCTACACCTTC. This codes for CASSEYVGFGGYTF.

The chain links TRBV5-1 to TRBJ2-3, with 7 bases identical to TRBD1. CDR3 length: 17 residues. CDR1 SGHRS and CDR2 YFSETQ come from the germline V gene. Losses at the gene ends were 5 bases for V and 0 bases for J; bases not matched to a gene: 12. Written as DNA, the CDR3 is TGCGCCAGCAGTTCGGCTCTTGGACAGGCTAGCACAGATACGCAGTATTTT. This sequence encodes CASSSALGQASTDTQYF.

This clonotype has more than one count but fewer than ten. CDR3 in amino acids: CASSYLSSQNTEAFF. The CDR3 DNA reads as TGTGCCAGCAGTTACTTATCGTCGCAGAACACTGAAGCTTTCTTT. The chain joins TRBV6-5 to TRBJ1-1; D is uncertain. Trimming removed 1 base from V and 1 base from J, with 10 bases in between. CDR3 size: 15 residues. The V gene's germline CDR1 is MNHEY and CDR2 SVGAGI.

The chain employs TRBV6-5 and TRBJ2-3, with 9 bases fitting TRBD2. CDR1 MNHEY and CDR2 SVGAGI come from the germline V gene. The ends lost 2 bases at V and 6 bases at J; junction bases unmatched: 9. CDR3 length: 16 amino acids. The CDR3 DNA follows: TGTGCCAGCAGTTACCCTGGCGGGGGGGCCCGTGATACGCAGTATTTT. Translating gives CASSYPGGGARDTQYF.

The J gene is TRBJ2-7, the V gene TRBV30, with 8 nucleotides matching TRBD1. The CDR3 runs to 14 residues. With 1 base clipped from V and 4 bases from J, the junction kept 6 bases outside the gene matches. The V gene's germline CDR1 is GTSNPN and CDR2 SVGIG (reference sequence). The CDR3 coding sequence is TGTGCCTGGAGTGGGGAACAGGGGGATTACGAGCAGTACTTC. It specifies CAWSGEQGDYEQYF.

This clonotype occurred a few times. The rearrangement joins TRBV4-3 to TRBJ2-3; 8 nucleotides line up with TRBD2. The V gene end was trimmed by 0 bases and the J gene end by 4 bases; junction bases not matched to a gene: 6. The CDR3 runs to 16 residues. Germline V lookup: CDR1 LGHNA, CDR2 YSLEER. The CDR3 DNA is TGCGCCAGCAGCCAAGAGCCAGCGGGGGCTGCAGATACGCAGTATTTT. Protein: CASSQEPAGAADTQYF.

This chain links TRBV27 with TRBJ1-6; D may be TRBD1 (6 bases). The V and J ends lost 5 bases and 0 bases respectively, with 11 bases between them. This CDR3 spans 16 amino acids. Germline V gene lookup returns CDR1 MNHEY and CDR2 SMNVEV (reference sequence). CDR3 nucleotides: TGTGCCAGCAGTATATTAGGGGGCTCCTATAATTCACCCCTCCACTTT. Its protein product is CASSILGGSYNSPLHF.

There are a few counts of this clonotype. The genes are TRBV10-3 and TRBJ1-1, with D hard to call. The V gene lost 4 bases and the J gene lost 1 base, with 10 bases spanning the gap. Per germline, CDR1 ENHRY and CDR2 SYGVKD. This CDR3 contains 14 residues. The CDR3 region has the DNA TGTGCCATCAGTGCCGGGTGGGGGAACACTGAAGCTTTCTTT. It yields the protein CAISAGWGNTEAFF.

The chain recombines TRBV5-1 with TRBJ1-2; TRBD1 aligns across 7 bases. J gave up 4 bases and V 3 bases, and 6 bases lay outside the gene matches. The length of the CDR3 is 14 residues. The germline V gene encodes CDR1 SGHRS and CDR2 YFSETQ. CDR3 in DNA: TGCGCCAGCAGCTCCCGACAGGGTAGCTATGGCTACACCTTC. Its protein product is CASSSRQGSYGYTF.

The chain couples TRBV28 to TRBJ2-2, with 10 bases aligning to TRBD2. V gave up 3 bases and J gave up 4 bases; unmatched junction bases: 8. The CDR3 runs to 17 residues. Germline V gene lookup returns CDR1 MDHEN and CDR2 SYDVKM. This chain's CDR3 is CASSFLAGEPGTGELFF. In nucleotides, the CDR3 is TGTGCCAGCAGTTTCCTAGCGGGGGAGCCGGGCACCGGGGAGCTGTTTTTT.

The rearrangement links TRBV10-3 to TRBJ1-2, with D possibly TRBD1 on 6 matching bases. Trimming stripped 4 bases from V and 4 bases from J, with 19 bases between. The CDR3 loop spans 16 amino acids. In germline, CDR1 is ENHRY, CDR2 SYGVKD. CDR3 coding DNA: TGTGCCATCAGTGTAGTTTTGGGCGGACAGAGCTATGGCTACACCTTC. Protein sequence: CAISVVLGGQSYGYTF.

The J gene is TRBJ2-5, the V gene TRBV20-1; D may match TRBD1 or TRBD2 (5 bases each). CDR1 and CDR2 from the germline V gene are DFQATT and SNEGSKA (reference sequence). The CDR3 has 13 residues. Trimming cost V 6 bases and J 2 bases, with 13 bases left between them. CDR3 nucleotides: TGCAGTGCATCCCGGGACGGGCAAGAGACCCAGTACTTC. It yields the protein CSASRDGQETQYF.

The V call is TRBV29-1, the J call TRBJ2-1, with TRBD2 matching over 10 bases. The germline V gene has CDR1 SQVTM and CDR2 ANQGSEA. This CDR3 is 14 amino acids long. Trimming at V came to 3 bases and at J to 8 bases, leaving 7 bases not matched to a gene. CDR3 sequence (DNA): TGCAGCGTTGAGACAGCGGGGGGGCCCTATGAGCAGTTCTTC. This codes for CSVETAGGPYEQFF.

This clonotype is a singleton in its sample. The genes are TRBV4-3 and TRBJ1-1; 7 bases are a match to TRBD1. Per germline, CDR1 LGHNA and CDR2 YSLEER. Losses at the gene ends were 1 base for V and 1 base for J; bases not matched to a gene: 3. CDR3 length: 15 amino acids. CDR3 in amino acids: CASSQGDRENTEAFF. In DNA, the CDR3 is TGCGCCAGCAGCCAAGGGGACAGAGAGAACACTGAAGCTTTCTTT.